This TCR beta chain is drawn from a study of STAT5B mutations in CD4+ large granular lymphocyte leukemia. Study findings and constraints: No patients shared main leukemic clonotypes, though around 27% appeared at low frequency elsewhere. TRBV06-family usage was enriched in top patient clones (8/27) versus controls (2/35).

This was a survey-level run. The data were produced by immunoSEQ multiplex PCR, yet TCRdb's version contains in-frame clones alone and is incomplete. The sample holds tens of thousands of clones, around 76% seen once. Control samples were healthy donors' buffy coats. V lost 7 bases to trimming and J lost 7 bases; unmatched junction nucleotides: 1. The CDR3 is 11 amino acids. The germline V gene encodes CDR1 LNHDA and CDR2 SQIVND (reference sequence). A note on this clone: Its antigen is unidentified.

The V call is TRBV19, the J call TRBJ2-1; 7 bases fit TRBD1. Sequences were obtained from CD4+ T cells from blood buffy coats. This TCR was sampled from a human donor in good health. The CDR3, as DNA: TGTGCCAGTAACAGGGGAAATGAGCAGTTCTTC. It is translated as CASNRGNEQFF.